The next 14 T cell receptor beta chains were all read from a single sample in a study of blood T cell repertoires in COVID-19. Only in-frame clones appear in the TCRdb table, and some are missing; sequencing was by immunoSEQ multiplex PCR. The table records about 380,000 clones, approximately 90% of them present only once. The sequenced material came from PBMCs or T cells enriched from blood (not recorded which). Receptors were obtained from a young woman who had recovered from COVID-19.

The chain uses TRBV6-5 and TRBJ2-6; tentatively, D is TRBD1 (6 bases). Germline V gene data show CDR1 as MNHEY and CDR2 as SVGAGI. The V and J ends lost 7 bases and 3 bases respectively, with 13 bases between them. This CDR3 region has 15 residues. CDR3 sequence reads: CASTIQGNGANVLTF. CDR3 coding DNA: TGTGCCAGCACGATACAGGGAAATGGGGCCAACGTCCTGACTTTC.

This sequence joins TRBV7-3 and TRBJ1-1, with D maybe TRBD1 (5 bases). The CDR3 extends over 14 amino acids. V was cut by 5 bases and J by 5 bases, with 15 bases left in between. Germline CDR1 SGHTA, CDR2 FQGTGA. For the CDR3, the DNA is TGTGCCAGCAGCCTAGAACAGGTACGGACTGAAGCTTTCTTT. Amino acids: CASSLEQVRTEAFF.

This rearrangement joins TRBV10-3 to TRBJ1-5; 7 bases fit TRBD1. The CDR3 is 14 amino acids. V trimming: 4 bases; J trimming: 0 bases; junction bases outside the gene matches: 0. Germline V gene data show CDR1 as ENHRY and CDR2 as SYGVKD. DNA of the CDR3: TGTGCCATCAGTGGGACAGGTAGCAATCAGCCCCAGCATTTT. Translation: CAISGTGSNQPQHF.

V and J are TRBV28 and TRBJ1-5, with a possible D match to TRBD1 (5 bases). This CDR3 has 14 residues. V was shortened by 8 bases and J by 5 bases, with 16 bases between the two germline ends. Germline V gene lookup returns CDR1 MDHEN and CDR2 SYDVKM. DNA of the CDR3: TGTGCCAGCCTGGGGGGAGGGGATGATCAGCCCCAGCATTTT. Amino acids: CASLGGGDDQPQHF. Complete variable domain (other parts from reference TRBV28 and TRBJ1-5): DVKVTQSSRYLVKRTGEKVFLECVQDMDHENMFWYRQDPGLGLRLIYFSYDVKMKEKGDIPEGYSVSREKKERFSLILESASTNQTSMYLCASLGGGDDQPQHFGDGTRLSIL.

Notes on this clone: The same CDR3 arises from other DNA sequences in this sample as well. The gene calls are TRBV7-9 and TRBJ2-7; D is unclear. V dropped 1 base and J dropped 1 base, with 5 bases sitting between them. The germline CDR1 and CDR2 sequences are SEHNR and FQNEAQ (reference sequence). This CDR3 region has 13 residues. Here the CDR3 reads CASSLVSSYEQYF. CDR3 DNA sequence: TGTGCCAGCAGCTTAGTCAGTTCCTACGAGCAGTACTTC.

V is TRBV12-3 or TRBV12-4 and J is TRBJ1-5; TRBD1 might be the D (6 bases). Between the trimmed V and J ends, which lost 2 bases and 5 bases, there was a span of 7 bases. The CDR3 extends over 13 amino acids. CDR3 amino acids: CASSLQGHQPQHF. CDR3 DNA: TGTGCCAGCAGTTTACAGGGGCATCAGCCCCAGCATTTT.

This chain connects TRBV3-1 (or the pseudogene TRBV3-2) to TRBJ2-5; 11 positions agree with TRBD2. The ends lost 4 bases at V and 5 bases at J; junction bases unmatched: 6. Germline-derived CDR1 and CDR2 are LGHDT and YNNKEL (reference sequence). The CDR3 covers 15 residues. The CDR3 DNA reads as TGTGCCAGCAGCCCGGGACTAGCGGCGGGGGAGACCCAGTACTTC. It yields the protein CASSPGLAAGETQYF.

This clone was observed a handful of times. The chain combines TRBV9 with TRBJ1-5; D is undetermined. The CDR3 has 14 amino acids. V lost 0 bases and J 7 bases, leaving 11 bases between the germline ends. CDR1 and CDR2 (germline): SGDLS, YYNGEE. The CDR3 loop is CASSVEGGKQPQHF. CDR3 DNA: TGTGCCAGCAGCGTAGAGGGAGGTAAGCAGCCCCAGCATTTT.

J is TRBJ1-6 and V is TRBV6-5; D possibly corresponds to TRBD1 (6 bases). Trimming left V 6 bases short and J 15 bases short, with 24 bases between. CDR1 is MNHEY, CDR2 SVGAGI, per germline. The CDR3 runs 15 residues. CDR3 DNA: TGTGCCAGCAGCCCCCCTCAGGGGCTCCACCGGGGCCTCCACTTT. Residues: CASSPPQGLHRGLHF.

The chain recombines TRBV5-5 with TRBJ2-2; D may be TRBD1 (6 bases). The CDR3 spans 15 residues. Germline loops: CDR1 SGHKS, CDR2 YYEKEE (reference sequence). V was cut by 0 bases and J by 7 bases, with 13 bases left in between. The CDR3 DNA follows: TGTGCCAGCAGCTTGGGCAGGGGCTCTATCGGGGAGCTGTTTTTT. This encodes CASSLGRGSIGELFF.

This clone was seen once. The CDR3 protein is CASQPSGGAGTDTQYF. The CDR3 DNA sequence: TGTGCCAGCCAGCCTAGCGGGGGGGCGGGCACAGATACGCAGTATTTT. The genes are TRBV3-1 (or the pseudogene TRBV3-2) and TRBJ2-3; 12 nucleotides match TRBD2. V gave up 8 bases and J gave up 1 base; unmatched junction bases: 7. Germline V gene data show CDR1 as LGHDT and CDR2 as YNNKEL (reference sequence). The CDR3 has 16 amino acids.

The chain couples TRBV12-1 to TRBJ1-6. TRBV12-1 is assigned pseudogene status. The CDR3 totals 14 residues. The CDR3 coding sequence is TGTGCCAGCAGATTAGCCGGCGATAATTCACCCCTCCACTTT. Translated: CASRLAGDNSPLHF.

The V gene is TRBV18, the J gene TRBJ2-5; a possible D gene is TRBD1 (5 bases). Trimming pared 4 bases from V and 4 bases from J, leaving 16 bases between. CDR1 KGHSH and CDR2 LQKENI come from the germline V gene. This CDR3 has 15 residues. The CDR3 loop reads CASSLSAGMRETQYF. In nucleotides, the CDR3 is TGTGCCAGCTCACTATCAGCAGGGATGAGAGAGACCCAGTACTTC.

The V call is TRBV3-1 (or the pseudogene TRBV3-2), the J call TRBJ1-1, with D possibly being TRBD1 (6 bases). Germline loops: CDR1 LGHDT, CDR2 YNNKEL (reference sequence). Trimming removed 2 bases at V and 1 base at J, with 8 bases between. CDR3 length: 14 residues. CDR3 nucleotides: TGTGCCAGCAGCCAACTGGACAGGAACACTGAAGCTTTCTTT. This encodes CASSQLDRNTEAFF.